This TCR beta chain was recovered during a study of immune evolution from preneoplasia to lung adenocarcinoma. The study's findings and limits: Later-stage lesions appeared to have more T cells, more diversity, less clonality. Normal lung had the highest top T cell clone frequencies.

Clones were sequenced by immunoSEQ multiplex PCR, and TCRdb holds only the in-frame ones, with some missing. The sample lists 2,000 to 3,000 clones, about four fifths seen once, with about a tenth in the top ten. In regard to this clone: Its antigen remains unidentified.

Two lung cancer pathologists independently confirmed each histologic diagnosis. The CDR3 has 15 amino acids. V lost 4 bases and J lost 5, with 17 bases in between. Germline V CDR1 and CDR2: LNHDA, SQIVND (reference sequence). What was sequenced was FFPE lung adenocarcinoma in situ tissue. The chain carries TRBV19 and TRBJ1-2, with D unresolved. The TCR comes from a person between 65 and 79 years old with lung adenocarcinoma. CDR3: CASSTRPSEGYGYTF. The CDR3 DNA reads TGTGCCAGTAGTACCCGCCCTTCTGAGGGATATGGCTACACCTTC.